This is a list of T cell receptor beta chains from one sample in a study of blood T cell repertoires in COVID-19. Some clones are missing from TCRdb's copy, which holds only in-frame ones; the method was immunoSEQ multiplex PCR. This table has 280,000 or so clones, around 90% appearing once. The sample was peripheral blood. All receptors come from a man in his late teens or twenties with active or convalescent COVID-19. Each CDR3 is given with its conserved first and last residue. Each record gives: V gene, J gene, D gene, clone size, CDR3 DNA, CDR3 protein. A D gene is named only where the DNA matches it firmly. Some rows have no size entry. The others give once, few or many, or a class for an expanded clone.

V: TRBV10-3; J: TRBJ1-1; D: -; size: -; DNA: TGTGCCATCAGTGTGGGCAGGCAGAACACTGAAGCTTTCTTT; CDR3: CAISVGRQNTEAFF
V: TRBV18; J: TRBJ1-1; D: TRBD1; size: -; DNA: TGTGCCAGCTCACCCGGGGACAGGGGGCTTGAAGCTTTCTTT; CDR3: CASSPGDRGLEAFF
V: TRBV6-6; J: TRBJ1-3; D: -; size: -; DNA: TGTGCCAGCAGATACGAGGGCTCTGGAAACACCATATATTTT; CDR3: CASRYEGSGNTIYF
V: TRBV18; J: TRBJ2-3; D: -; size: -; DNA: TGTGCCAGCCAGATTCCAAATCCCACAGATACGCAGTATTTT; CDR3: CASQIPNPTDTQYF
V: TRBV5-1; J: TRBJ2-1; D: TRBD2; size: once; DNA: TGCGCCAGCAGCGGCCTAGCGGGGACCTACAATGAGCAGTTCTTC; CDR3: CASSGLAGTYNEQFF
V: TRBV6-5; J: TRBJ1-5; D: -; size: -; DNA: TGTGCCAGCAAATCCGGGACATATAGCAATCAGCCCCAGCATTTT; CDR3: CASKSGTYSNQPQHF
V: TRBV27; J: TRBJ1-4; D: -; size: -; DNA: TGTGCCAGCAGTTCCCTGGGGGGGAAACTGTTTTTT; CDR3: CASSSLGGKLFF
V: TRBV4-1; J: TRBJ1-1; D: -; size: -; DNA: TGCGCCAGCAGCCAAGACTCAGGGAAGACTGAAGCTTTCTTT; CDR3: CASSQDSGKTEAFF
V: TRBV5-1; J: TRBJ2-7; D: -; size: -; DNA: TGCGCCAGCAGCTTGGGGCAGATCTCCTACGAGCAGTACTTC; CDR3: CASSLGQISYEQYF
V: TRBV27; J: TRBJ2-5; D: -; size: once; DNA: TGTGCCAGCAGTCCACGGAGGATAGGGGAGACCCAGTACTTC; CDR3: CASSPRRIGETQYF
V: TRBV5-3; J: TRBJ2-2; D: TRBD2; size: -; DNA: TGTGCCAGAAGCTTGGCCTGCCTAGCGGAATACACCGGGGAGCTGTTTTTT; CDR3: CARSLACLAEYTGELFF
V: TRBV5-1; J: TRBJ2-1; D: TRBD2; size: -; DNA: TGCGCCAGCAGCTTGGGTTTTAGGGCTAGCGGGGGGTCCACCTACAATGAGCAGTTCTTC; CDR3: CASSLGFRASGGSTYNEQFF
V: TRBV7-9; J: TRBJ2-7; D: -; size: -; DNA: TGTGCCAGCAGCTTAAGGGCAATTGGGACTTCCCACGAGCAGTACTTC; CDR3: CASSLRAIGTSHEQYF
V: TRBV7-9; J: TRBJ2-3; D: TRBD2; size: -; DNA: TGTGCCAGCAGCTTAGGGGGGACTAGACGCACAGATACGCAGTATTTT; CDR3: CASSLGGTRRTDTQYF
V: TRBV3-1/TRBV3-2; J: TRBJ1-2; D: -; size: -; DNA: TGTGCCAGCAGCCAAGCGGGAGTAGGCTACACCTTC; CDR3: CASSQAGVGYTF
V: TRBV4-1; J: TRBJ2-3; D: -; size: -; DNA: TGCGCCAGCAGCCAAGAGCTAGGGGGTGTTACAGATACGCAGTATTTT; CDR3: CASSQELGGVTDTQYF
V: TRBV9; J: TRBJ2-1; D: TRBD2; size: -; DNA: TGTGCCAGCAGCCCCGGCGGGGGGGCCTCTTATGAGCAGTTCTTC; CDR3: CASSPGGGASYEQFF
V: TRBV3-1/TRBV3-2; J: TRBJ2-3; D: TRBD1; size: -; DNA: TGTGCCAGCAGCCAAGAGGGGTGCCAGGGGGCGCGCGGCGGCACAGATACGCAGTATTTT; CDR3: CASSQEGCQGARGGTDTQYF
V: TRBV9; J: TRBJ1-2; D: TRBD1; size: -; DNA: TGTGCCAGCAGCGTAGACCTGGGACAGGGCCTCTATGGCTACACCTTC; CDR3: CASSVDLGQGLYGYTF
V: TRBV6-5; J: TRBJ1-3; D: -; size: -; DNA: TGTGCCAGCAGTTACTCGGGCACCAGCTCTGGAAACACCATATATTTT; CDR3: CASSYSGTSSGNTIYF
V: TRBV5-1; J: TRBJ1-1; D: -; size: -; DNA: TGCGCCAGCAGCTTGCCGGGGGGCACTGAAGCTTTCTTT; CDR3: CASSLPGGTEAFF
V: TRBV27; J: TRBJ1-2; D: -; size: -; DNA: TGTGCCAGCAGTTTTAGGGGGGAGGTTGGGGGGGTGCCTGATGGTGGCTACACCTTC; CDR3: CASSFRGEVGGVPDGGYTF
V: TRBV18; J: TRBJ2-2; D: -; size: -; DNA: TGTGCCAGCAACGACGCGGCCGGGGAGCTGTTTTTT; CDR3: CASNDAAGELFF
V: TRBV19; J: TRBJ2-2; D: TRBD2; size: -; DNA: TGTGCCAGTAGTCGGTGGAGTAGCGGGGCCACCGGGGAGCTGTTTTTT; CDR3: CASSRWSSGATGELFF
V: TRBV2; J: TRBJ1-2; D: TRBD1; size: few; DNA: TGTGCCAGCATCAGGGACAGGGATTTGGCTGGCTACACCTTC; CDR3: CASIRDRDLAGYTF
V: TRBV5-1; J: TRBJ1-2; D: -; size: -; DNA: TGCGCCAGCAGCTTGGGGACAGCGTATGGCTACACCTTC; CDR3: CASSLGTAYGYTF
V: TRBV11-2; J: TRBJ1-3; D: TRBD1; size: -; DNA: TGTGCCAGCAGCTTAGACAGGGGGGACGGAAACACCATATATTTT; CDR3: CASSLDRGDGNTIYF
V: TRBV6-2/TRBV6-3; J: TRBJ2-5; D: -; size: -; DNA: TGTGCCAGCAGTTACGGTGGCAGCCAAGAGACCCAGTACTTC; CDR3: CASSYGGSQETQYF
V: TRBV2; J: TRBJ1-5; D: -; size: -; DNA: TGTGCCAGCAGTGGCCAGGGCAGCTATAGCAATCAGCCCCAGCATTTT; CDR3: CASSGQGSYSNQPQHF
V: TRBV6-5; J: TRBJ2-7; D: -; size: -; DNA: TGTGCCAGCAGAACAGACAGCTACGAGCAGTACTTC; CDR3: CASRTDSYEQYF
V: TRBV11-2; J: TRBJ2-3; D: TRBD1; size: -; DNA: TGTGCCAGCAGCTTAGTAGATGGGACAGGGTACACAGATACGCAGTATTTT; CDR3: CASSLVDGTGYTDTQYF
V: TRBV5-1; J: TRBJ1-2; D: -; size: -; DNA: TGCGCCAGCACCCAGGGTTACGGCTACACCTTC; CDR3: CASTQGYGYTF
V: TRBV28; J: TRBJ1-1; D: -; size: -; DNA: TGTGCCAGCAGGAGTTGGGGGGGGGACTACACTGAAGCTTTCTTT; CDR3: CASRSWGGDYTEAFF
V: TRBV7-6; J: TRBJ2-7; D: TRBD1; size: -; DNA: TGTGCCAGCAGCTCGGGACAGGCCCAGCAGTACTTC; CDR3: CASSSGQAQQYF
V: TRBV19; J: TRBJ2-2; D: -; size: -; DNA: TGTGCCAGTAAGTCCCTCGCCGGGGCCGGGGAGCTGTTTTTT; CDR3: CASKSLAGAGELFF
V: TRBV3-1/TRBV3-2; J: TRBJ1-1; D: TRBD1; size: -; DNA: TGTGCCAGCAGCCAAGGCCCCGGGACAGGGCCATTTGAAGCTTTCTTT; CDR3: CASSQGPGTGPFEAFF
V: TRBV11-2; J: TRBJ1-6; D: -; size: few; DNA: TGTGCCAGCAGCTTCGAAGGGAGGGGAAATTCACCCCTCCACTTT; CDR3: CASSFEGRGNSPLHF